This T cell receptor (beta chain) was documented in a study of T cells after yellow fever vaccination. V shed 3 bases and J shed 3 bases, with 18 bases lying between them. Germline CDR1 reads SGHTA; CDR2 reads FQGNSA. This CDR3 spans 16 amino acids. This clonotype was seen a few times. Antigen unknown. General observations from the study: Researchers cautioned that FACS-sorted repertoires could harbor abundant clonotypes contaminating from the bulk population. The booster response re-showed most primary clones: approximately 95% CD4, around 90% CD8.

Synthesis of TCR cDNA relied on 5'RACE template switching, which attached a universal primer site and UMIs. TCRdb reprocessed the 5' RACE reads with MiXCR, giving one entry per CDR3 protein. The sample carries around 610,000 distinct CDR3 sequences, roughly 12% recorded once. The rearrangement uses TRBV7-2 and TRBJ2-7; D might be TRBD2 (6 bases). The sequence was obtained from a young man who received the YFV17D yellow fever vaccine. The sample here was PBMCs, taken on the day of the yellow fever booster vaccination. The CDR3 spells CASSFRSGGRGYEQYF. CDR3 DNA: TGTGCCAGCAGCTTTCGGTCCGGAGGGAGAGGCTACGAGCAGTACTTC. Drawing the rest from reference TRBV7-2 and TRBJ2-7, the complete variable domain is GAGVSQSPSNKVTEKGKDVELRCDPISGHTALYWYRQSLGQGLEFLIYFQGNSAPDKSGLPSDRFSAERTGGSVSTLTIQRTQQEDSAVYLCASSFRSGGRGYEQYFGPGTRLTVT.